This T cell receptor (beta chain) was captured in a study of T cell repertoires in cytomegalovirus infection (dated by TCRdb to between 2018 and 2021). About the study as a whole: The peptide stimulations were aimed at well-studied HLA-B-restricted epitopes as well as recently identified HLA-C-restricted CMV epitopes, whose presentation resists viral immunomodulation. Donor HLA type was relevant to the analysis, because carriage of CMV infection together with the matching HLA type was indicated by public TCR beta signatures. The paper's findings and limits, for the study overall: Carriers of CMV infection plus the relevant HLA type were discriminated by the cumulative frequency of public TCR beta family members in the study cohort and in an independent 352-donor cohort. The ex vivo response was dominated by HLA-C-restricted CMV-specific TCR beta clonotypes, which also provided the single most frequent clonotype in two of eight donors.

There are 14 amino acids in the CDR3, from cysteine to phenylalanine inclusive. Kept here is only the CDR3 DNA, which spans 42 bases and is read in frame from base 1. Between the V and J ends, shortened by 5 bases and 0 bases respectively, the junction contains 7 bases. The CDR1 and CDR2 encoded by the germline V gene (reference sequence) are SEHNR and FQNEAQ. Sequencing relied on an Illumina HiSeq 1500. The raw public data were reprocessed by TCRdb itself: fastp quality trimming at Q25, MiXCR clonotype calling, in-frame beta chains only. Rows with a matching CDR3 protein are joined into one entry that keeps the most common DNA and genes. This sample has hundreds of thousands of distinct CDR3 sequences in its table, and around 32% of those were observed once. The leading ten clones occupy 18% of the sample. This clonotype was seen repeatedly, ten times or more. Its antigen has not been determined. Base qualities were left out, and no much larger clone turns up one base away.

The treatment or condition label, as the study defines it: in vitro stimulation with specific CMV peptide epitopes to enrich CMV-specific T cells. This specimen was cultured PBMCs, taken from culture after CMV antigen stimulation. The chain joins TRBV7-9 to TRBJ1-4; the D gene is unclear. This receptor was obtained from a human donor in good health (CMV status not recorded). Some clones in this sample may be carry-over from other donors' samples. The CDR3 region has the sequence CASSLSSTNEKLFF. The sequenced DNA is TGTGCCAGCAGCCTTAGTTCAACTAATGAAAAACTGTTTTTT.